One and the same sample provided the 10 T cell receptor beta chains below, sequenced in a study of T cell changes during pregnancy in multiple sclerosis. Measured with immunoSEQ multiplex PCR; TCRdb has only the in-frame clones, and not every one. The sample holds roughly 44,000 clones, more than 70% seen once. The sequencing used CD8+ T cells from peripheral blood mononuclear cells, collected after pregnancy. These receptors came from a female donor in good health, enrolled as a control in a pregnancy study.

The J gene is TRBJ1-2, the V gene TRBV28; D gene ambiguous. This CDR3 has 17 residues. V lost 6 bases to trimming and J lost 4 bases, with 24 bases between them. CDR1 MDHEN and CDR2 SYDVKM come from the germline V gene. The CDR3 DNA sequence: TGTGCCAGCAGACCTACTGCGCCCTTAGAACGAGGCTATGGCTACACCTTC. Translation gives CASRPTAPLERGYGYTF.

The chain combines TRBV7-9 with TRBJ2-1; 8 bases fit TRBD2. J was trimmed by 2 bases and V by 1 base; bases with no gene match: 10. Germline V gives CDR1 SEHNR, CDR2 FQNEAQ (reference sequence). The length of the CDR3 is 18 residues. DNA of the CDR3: TGTGCCAGCAGCTTAGGGGGCGGGGGGAATTACGCCTACAATGAGCAGTTCTTC. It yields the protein CASSLGGGGNYAYNEQFF.

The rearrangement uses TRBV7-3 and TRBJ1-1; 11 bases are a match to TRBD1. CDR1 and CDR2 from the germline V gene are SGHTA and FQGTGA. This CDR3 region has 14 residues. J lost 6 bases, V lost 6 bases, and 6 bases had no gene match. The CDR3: CASRPGTGGSEAFF. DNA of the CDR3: TGTGCCAGCAGGCCCGGGACAGGGGGTTCTGAAGCTTTCTTT. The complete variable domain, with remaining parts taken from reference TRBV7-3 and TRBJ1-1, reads GAGVSQTPSNKVTEKGKYVELRCDPISGHTALYWYRQSLGQGPEFLIYFQGTGAADDSGLPNDRFFAVRPEGSVSTLKIQRTERGDSAVYLCASRPGTGGSEAFFGQGTRLTVV.

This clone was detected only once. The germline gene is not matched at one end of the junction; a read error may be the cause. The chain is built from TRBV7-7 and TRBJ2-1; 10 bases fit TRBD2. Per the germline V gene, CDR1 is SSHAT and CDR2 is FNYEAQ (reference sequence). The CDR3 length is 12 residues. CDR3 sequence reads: CASSLAGGEQFF. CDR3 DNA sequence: TGTGCTAGCAGCTTAGCGGGAGGTGAGCAGTTCTTC.

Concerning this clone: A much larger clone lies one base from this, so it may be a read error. CDR3 coding DNA: TGTGCCAGCAGCCCTGTAAAGCAGGTCACCACAGATACGCAGTATTTT. The encoded protein is CASSPVKQVTTDTQYF. This rearrangement joins TRBV7-9 to TRBJ2-3; no clear D. Germline CDR1 is SEHNR and CDR2 is FQNEAQ (reference sequence). V was pared by 5 bases and J by 2 bases, with 17 bases between. This CDR3 spans 16 amino acids.

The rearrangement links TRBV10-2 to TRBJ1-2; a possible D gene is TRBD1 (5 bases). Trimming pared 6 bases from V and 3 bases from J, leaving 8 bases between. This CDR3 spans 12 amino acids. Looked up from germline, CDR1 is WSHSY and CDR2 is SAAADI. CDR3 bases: TGCGCCAGCAGGGGGCCAGACTATGGCTACACCTTC. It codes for CASRGPDYGYTF.

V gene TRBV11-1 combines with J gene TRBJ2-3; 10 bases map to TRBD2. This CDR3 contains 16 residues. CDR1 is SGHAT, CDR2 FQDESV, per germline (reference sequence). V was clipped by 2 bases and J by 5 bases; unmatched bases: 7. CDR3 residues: CASSLYQRGGEDTQYF. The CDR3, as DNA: TGTGCCAGCAGCTTATATCAGCGGGGGGGGGAAGATACGCAGTATTTT.

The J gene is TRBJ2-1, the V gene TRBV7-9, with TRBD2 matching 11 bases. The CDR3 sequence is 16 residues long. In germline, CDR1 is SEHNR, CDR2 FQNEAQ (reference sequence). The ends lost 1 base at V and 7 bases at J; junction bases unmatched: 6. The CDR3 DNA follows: TGTGCCAGCAGCTTAGGTATAGCGGGGGGGCGAAATGAGCAGTTCTTC. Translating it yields CASSLGIAGGRNEQFF.

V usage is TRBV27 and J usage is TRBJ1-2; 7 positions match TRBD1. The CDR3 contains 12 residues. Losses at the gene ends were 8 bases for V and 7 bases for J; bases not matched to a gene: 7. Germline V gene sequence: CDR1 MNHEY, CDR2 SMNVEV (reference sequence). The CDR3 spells CASATGVGGYTF. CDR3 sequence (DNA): TGTGCCAGCGCCACAGGGGTCGGTGGCTACACCTTC.

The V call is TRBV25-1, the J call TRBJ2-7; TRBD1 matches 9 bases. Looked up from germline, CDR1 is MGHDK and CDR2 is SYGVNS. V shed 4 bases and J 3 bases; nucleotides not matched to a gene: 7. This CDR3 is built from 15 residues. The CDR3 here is CASSAGTGILYEQYF. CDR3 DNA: TGTGCCAGCAGTGCCGGGACAGGGATCCTCTACGAGCAGTACTTC.